Listed here are 10 T cell receptor beta chains from one sample, sequenced in a study of cytomegalovirus exposure and HLA in healthy donors. Researchers ran the PCR with 60 Vbeta and 13 Jbeta primers. Using immunoSEQ multiplex PCR, the repertoire was profiled, and TCRdb retains in-frame clones only, with some absent. The sample contains tens of thousands of clones, more than 70% of which appear only once. The specimen sequenced was PBMCs. All receptors derive from a man aged 30-40 years in good health and CMV-seronegative.

V and J are TRBV7-2 and TRBJ2-2; TRBD1 agrees at 12 bases. The CDR3 loop spans 14 amino acids. V trimming: 5 bases; J trimming: 6 bases; junction bases outside the gene matches: 1. In germline, CDR1 is SGHTA, CDR2 FQGNSA. CDR3 amino acids: CASSRDRGPGELFF. The CDR3 nucleotides read TGTGCCAGCAGCAGGGACAGGGGGCCCGGGGAGCTGTTTTTT.

This chain links TRBV5-1 with TRBJ1-1; TRBD1 is a possible D gene (6 bases). Germline CDR1 and CDR2: SGHRS and YFSETQ. Trimming stripped 7 bases from V and 1 base from J, with 17 bases between. The CDR3 length is 15 residues. The CDR3 DNA follows: TGCGCCAGCCGGATAAAGGGGGATACGAACACTGAAGCTTTCTTT. It specifies CASRIKGDTNTEAFF.

This sequence joins TRBV6-6 and TRBJ1-5; no clear D gene. V lost 5 bases and J 0 bases, leaving 5 bases between the germline ends. CDR3 length equals 13 residues. Germline values: CDR1 MNHNY, CDR2 SVGAGI (reference sequence). CDR3 in amino acids: CASSQNSNQPQHF. The DNA of the CDR3 is TGTGCCAGCAGTCAAAATAGCAATCAGCCCCAGCATTTT.

V gene TRBV28 combines with J gene TRBJ2-7; D gene uncertain. Trimming shortened V by 3 bases and J by 2 bases, and 14 bases separated the two germline ends. Germline loops: CDR1 MDHEN, CDR2 SYDVKM. The CDR3 sequence is 15 residues long. The CDR3 sequence: CASSLGGGATYEQYF. The DNA of the CDR3 is TGTGCCAGCAGTTTGGGTGGCGGAGCCACCTACGAGCAGTACTTC.

The J gene is TRBJ2-7, the V gene TRBV19, with D possibly TRBD2 on 6 matching bases. CDR1 and CDR2 (germline): LNHDA, SQIVND (reference sequence). There are 15 residues in the CDR3. V lost 3 bases and J 3 bases, leaving 15 bases between the germline ends. The CDR3 DNA reads as TGTGCCAGTAGTATTTTTGGCGGGGCACACTACGAGCAGTACTTC. Protein: CASSIFGGAHYEQYF. The whole variable domain, remainder taken from reference TRBV19 and TRBJ2-7, is DGGITQSPKYLFRKEGQNVTLSCEQNLNHDAMYWYRQDPGQGLRLIYYSQIVNDFQKGDIAEGYSVSREKKESFPLTVTSAQKNPTAFYLCASSIFGGAHYEQYFGPGTRLTVT.

J is TRBJ1-2 and V is TRBV7-2; the D is unclear. V was cut by 2 bases and J by 3 bases, with 10 bases left in between. The CDR3 extends over 14 amino acids. The germline V gene encodes CDR1 SGHTA and CDR2 FQGNSA. The CDR3 loop reads CASSLSRPHYGYTF. Here the CDR3 DNA reads TGTGCCAGCAGCTTATCCCGTCCCCACTATGGCTACACCTTC.

CDR3 protein: CASSVTPQGGSGNTIYF. The CDR3 coding sequence is TGTGCCAGCAGCGTAACCCCCCAGGGAGGGAGCGGAAACACCATATATTTT. The chain employs TRBV9 and TRBJ1-3, with D possibly being TRBD1 (5 bases). The V gene's germline CDR1 is SGDLS and CDR2 YYNGEE. V lost 1 base and J lost 4, with 18 bases in between. The CDR3 is made up of 17 amino acids.

V and J are TRBV11-2 and TRBJ2-3; 7 nucleotides align to TRBD2. Losses at the gene ends were 4 bases for V and 1 base for J; bases not matched to a gene: 2. Germline V gene data show CDR1 as SGHAT and CDR2 as FQNNGV. The CDR3 spans 14 residues. CDR3 nucleotides: TGTGCCAGCAGCTATACTAGCGGCACAGATACGCAGTATTTT. Translating it yields CASSYTSGTDTQYF.

This clone was detected only a few times. The chain combines TRBV28 with TRBJ1-1, with TRBD1 matching 8 bases. V lost 4 bases and J lost 4; bases outside the gene matches: 5. The CDR3 runs 14 residues. Germline V lookup: CDR1 MDHEN, CDR2 SYDVKM. Here the CDR3 reads CASSSYRGGTEAFF. The CDR3 coding sequence is TGTGCCAGCAGTTCGTACAGGGGGGGCACTGAAGCTTTCTTT.

This chain links TRBV5-6 with TRBJ2-2; TRBD1 aligns across 7 bases. This CDR3 has 14 residues. The junction had 4 bases not matched to a gene; V was cut back by 2 bases and J by 6 bases. From germline, CDR1 is SGHDT and CDR2 YYEEEE. Written as DNA, the CDR3 is TGTGCCAGCAGCTTACAGGGGCCAGCCGGGGAGCTGTTTTTT. Encoded protein: CASSLQGPAGELFF.